The 17 T cell receptor beta chains listed next were all sequenced from one sample in a study of human T cells and chemical hapten exposure. MiXCR was run by TCRdb on the RACE reads, yielding one entry per CDR3 protein. Among about 90,000 distinct CDR3 sequences listed, roughly 10% were seen once. This sample's time point: patch test 3, about 24 weeks after DPC sensitization. The treatment here: therapeutic diphenylcyclopropenone sensitization with weekly scalp DPC. The sample in question was whole blood, obtained in connection with sensitization to the hapten diphenylcyclopropenone (DPC). The receptors come from a woman in her 30s with alopecia areata. Some clones in this sample may be carry-over from other donors' samples.

This clonotype was counted at least ten times. This sequence joins TRBV7-9 and TRBJ2-7; TRBD1 matches at 11 bases. V lost 5 bases and J lost 3; bases outside the gene matches: 6. The V gene's germline CDR1 is SEHNR and CDR2 FQNEAQ (reference sequence). The CDR3 sequence is 15 residues long. The CDR3, as DNA: TGTGCCAGCAGCCCCGGGACAGGGGGGGACTACGAGCAGTACTTC. Protein: CASSPGTGGDYEQYF.

This clonotype was seen repeatedly, ten times or more. The rearrangement links TRBV30 to TRBJ2-2; 8 nucleotides agree with TRBD1. Germline loops: CDR1 GTSNPN, CDR2 SVGIG (reference sequence). The trim removed 3 bases at V and 3 bases at J, leaving 6 bases unmatched. The CDR3 has 15 residues. The chain's CDR3 is CAWRDPGQDTGELFF. CDR3 nucleotides: TGTGCCTGGAGGGATCCGGGACAGGACACCGGGGAGCTGTTTTTT.

The chain uses TRBV11-1 and TRBJ2-2, with D tentatively TRBD1 (6 bases). Germline lookup yields CDR1 SGHAT and CDR2 FQDESV (reference sequence). V was shortened by 4 bases and J by 1 base, with 7 bases between the two germline ends. The CDR3 covers 14 residues. CDR3 DNA sequence: TGTGCCAGCAGCTGGACAGAGAACACCGGGGAGCTGTTTTTT. This encodes CASSWTENTGELFF.

This clonotype came up many times. The CDR3 spells CASSEASGTGQETQYF. CDR3 coding DNA: TGTGCCAGCAGTGAAGCTTCCGGGACAGGACAAGAGACCCAGTACTTC. The genes are TRBV6-1 and TRBJ2-5; TRBD1 matches at 8 bases. CDR3 size: 16 residues. V gave up 0 bases and J gave up 2 bases; unmatched junction bases: 5. The germline V gene encodes CDR1 MNHNS and CDR2 SASEGT.

In its sample, this clonotype was seen many times. The V call is TRBV15, the J call TRBJ2-2; 9 bases map to TRBD1. With 8 bases clipped from V and 7 bases from J, the junction kept 5 bases outside the gene matches. This CDR3 has 13 amino acids. CDR1 LNHNV and CDR2 YYDKDF come from the germline V gene (reference sequence). CDR3 nucleotide sequence: TGTGCCACCGGGACAGGGAGTGGCGGGGAGCTGTTTTTT. This codes for CATGTGSGGELFF.

This clonotype came up many times. The gene calls are TRBV12-3 or TRBV12-4 and TRBJ2-1; TRBD2 is a possible D gene (5 bases). V was clipped by 7 bases and J by 4 bases, with 8 bases between them. The CDR3 is 12 residues long. The CDR3 DNA reads TGTGCCAGCACTTCGGGATACAATGAGCAGTTCTTC. Protein sequence: CASTSGYNEQFF.

The rearrangement uses TRBV7-9 and TRBJ1-3; the match to TRBD1 covers 8 bases. This CDR3 contains 16 residues. Germline V gene data show CDR1 as SEHNR and CDR2 as FQNEAQ (reference sequence). V was pared by 5 bases and J by 0 bases, with 6 bases of the junction left unmatched. The CDR3: CASSPRQGNSGNTIYF. The CDR3 DNA follows: TGTGCCAGCAGCCCCCGACAGGGGAACTCTGGAAACACCATATATTTT.

The chain uses TRBV5-4 and TRBJ2-2; 8 positions agree with TRBD1. There are 16 residues in the CDR3. Per germline, CDR1 SGHNT and CDR2 YYREEE (reference sequence). The ends lost 2 bases at V and 1 base at J; junction bases unmatched: 4. The chain's CDR3 is CASSLRTGLNTGELFF. Here the CDR3 DNA reads TGTGCCAGCAGCTTAAGGACAGGGTTGAACACCGGGGAGCTGTTTTTT.

This clonotype was observed many times. The V gene is TRBV12-3 or TRBV12-4, the J gene TRBJ2-3; D is tentatively TRBD1 or TRBD2 (5 bases each). CDR3 length: 11 amino acids. Trimming removed 11 bases at V and 1 base at J, with 7 bases between. The DNA of the CDR3 is TGTGCCTCGGGGCGCACAGATACGCAGTATTTT. Protein: CASGRTDTQYF.

This clonotype was detected many times. This chain links TRBV5-1 with TRBJ2-5; the D gene is possibly TRBD2 (5 bases). This CDR3 spans 14 amino acids. Germline V gene data show CDR1 as SGHRS and CDR2 as YFSETQ. Trimming removed 4 bases from V and 2 bases from J, with 12 bases in between. For the CDR3, the DNA is TGCGCCAGCAGCGTATGGACGGGGCAAGAGACCCAGTACTTC. This gives the protein CASSVWTGQETQYF.

The J gene is TRBJ2-7, the V gene TRBV12-3 or TRBV12-4; TRBD1 agrees at 8 bases. This CDR3 is 14 amino acids long. V was clipped by 3 bases and J by 2 bases; unmatched bases: 3. The CDR3 coding sequence is TGTGCCAGCAGTTTGGGGGACAGGCCCTACGAGCAGTACTTC. Protein product: CASSLGDRPYEQYF.

This clonotype was seen repeatedly, ten times or more. The chain links TRBV27 to TRBJ2-5; D not certain. Between the trimmed V and J ends, which lost 5 bases and 0 bases, there was a span of 7 bases. The CDR3 runs 13 residues. The V gene's germline CDR1 is MNHEY and CDR2 SMNVEV (reference sequence). CDR3 amino acids: CASSASYQETQYF. CDR3 coding DNA: TGTGCCAGCAGTGCATCTTACCAAGAGACCCAGTACTTC.

This clonotype was counted at least ten times. The CDR3 loop reads CASSDSWGGFSTDTQYF. CDR3 nucleotides: TGTGCCAGCAGCGATTCTTGGGGGGGGTTCAGCACAGATACGCAGTATTTT. The chain recombines TRBV5-4 with TRBJ2-3, with 7 bases identical to TRBD2. Germline-derived CDR1 and CDR2 are SGHNT and YYREEE (reference sequence). V was clipped by 4 bases and J by 0 bases; unmatched bases: 11. This CDR3 has 17 amino acids.

This clonotype was seen at least ten times. The chain links TRBV11-2 to TRBJ2-2; D is ambiguous. V was trimmed by 1 base and J by 4 bases, leaving 10 bases between them. Germline V gene lookup returns CDR1 SGHAT and CDR2 FQNNGV. This CDR3 is built from 15 residues. Here the CDR3 DNA reads TGTGCCAGCAGCTTAGTTACGGGCATCACCGGGGAGCTGTTTTTT. This translates into CASSLVTGITGELFF.

The rearrangement joins TRBV7-2 to TRBJ2-3; 7 nucleotides align to TRBD1. J gave up 2 bases and V 6 bases, and 5 bases lay outside the gene matches. The CDR3 runs 14 residues. Germline CDR1 SGHTA, CDR2 FQGNSA. The CDR3 region has the DNA TGTGCCAGCAGGCGACAGGGACACACAGATACGCAGTATTTT. Protein: CASRRQGHTDTQYF.

CDR3 nucleotides: TGTGCCAGCAGCTATCCGGGGGAGCAGTTCTTC. Its translation is CASSYPGEQFF. The J gene is TRBJ2-1, the V gene TRBV7-9, with D possibly matching TRBD2 (5 bases). This CDR3 has 11 amino acids. V was cut by 4 bases and J by 10 bases, with 8 bases left in between. Germline loops: CDR1 SEHNR, CDR2 FQNEAQ (reference sequence).

This clonotype was counted once. A much larger clone lies one base from this, so it may be a read error. The rearrangement uses TRBV7-6 and TRBJ2-2, with TRBD1 matching 11 bases. The CDR3 extends over 15 amino acids. Germline lookup yields CDR1 SGHVS and CDR2 FNYEAQ. Trimming removed 1 base from V and 6 bases from J; junction bases left unmatched: 1. As DNA, the CDR3 is TGTGCCAGCAGCTTAGGGACAGGGGGCGCCGGGGAGCTGTTTTTT. Translation gives CASSLGTGGAGELFF.